The 14 T cell receptor beta chains below were found in one sample sequenced in a study of Ad26.COV2.S vaccination and SARS-CoV-2 variants. Some clones are missing from TCRdb's copy, which holds only in-frame ones; the method was immunoSEQ multiplex PCR. The data show 400,000 to 450,000 clones, with around 92% seen just once and over 1.5% held by the top ten. Noted treatment: some 20 received Ad26.COV2.S at low or high dose, single or two shots; 5 received placebo; per-sample allocation not given. Samples were taken on day 63 after the first vaccine or placebo injection. The source was peripheral blood, collected in a trial of Ad26.COV2.S vaccine versus placebo. The source of these receptors is a person aged 18-60 years who received the Ad26.COV2.S COVID-19 vaccine or a placebo.

The gene calls are TRBV6-5 and TRBJ1-1; D remains ambiguous. The V gene lost 8 bases and the J gene lost 1 base, with 17 bases spanning the gap. CDR1 MNHEY and CDR2 SVGAGI come from the germline V gene. This CDR3 contains 15 residues. In nucleotides, the CDR3 is TGTGCCAGCGTTCCGAGTGGCCTGGGGAACACTGAAGCTTTCTTT. This sequence encodes CASVPSGLGNTEAFF.

The chain recombines TRBV4-3 with TRBJ2-1; D unresolved. Germline V gives CDR1 LGHNA, CDR2 YSLEER. The CDR3 has 16 residues. V was cut by 0 bases and J by 1 base, with 10 bases left in between. CDR3 sequence: CASSQEVGYSYNEQFF. In nucleotides, the CDR3 is TGCGCCAGCAGCCAAGAGGTGGGATATTCCTACAATGAGCAGTTCTTC.

The rearrangement joins TRBV6-5 to TRBJ2-7, with TRBD1 matching over 8 bases. CDR3 length: 14 residues. J was trimmed by 3 bases and V by 4 bases; bases with no gene match: 5. The V gene's germline CDR1 is MNHEY and CDR2 SVGAGI. The CDR3 reads CASSSQGGLYEQYF. The CDR3 DNA is TGTGCCAGCAGTTCACAGGGGGGTCTCTACGAGCAGTACTTC.

This chain uses TRBV2 with TRBJ1-2, with D possibly TRBD1 on 5 matching bases. V was pared by 4 bases and J by 7 bases, with 10 bases between. In germline, CDR1 is SNHLY, CDR2 FYNNEI. This CDR3 contains 12 residues. The CDR3 sequence is CASSAQGSGYTF. CDR3 coding DNA: TGTGCCAGCAGTGCCCAGGGCTCTGGCTACACCTTC.

V and J are TRBV5-4 and TRBJ1-2, with 8 bases matching TRBD1. This CDR3 contains 15 residues. Germline trimming cut 3 bases from V and 8 bases from J; bases unmatched to any gene: 12. Germline CDR1 SGHNT, CDR2 YYREEE (reference sequence). CDR3: CASSSLGRGLRGYTF. The CDR3 nucleotides read TGTGCCAGCAGCTCCCTGGGCAGGGGGCTTCGGGGCTACACCTTC.

The chain links TRBV4-3 to TRBJ2-4; 7 bases are a match to TRBD1. The CDR3 runs 19 residues. V shed 5 bases, J shed 0 bases, and the junction held 16 bases outside the gene matches. Germline lookup yields CDR1 LGHNA and CDR2 YSLEER. CDR3 sequence reads: CASSTMADRVGLAKNIQYF. The CDR3 region has the DNA TGCGCCAGCAGCACGATGGCCGACAGGGTCGGGTTAGCCAAAAACATTCAGTACTTC.

The chain joins TRBV11-2 to TRBJ1-1; maybe TRBD1 (5 bases). Trimming left V 5 bases short and J 3 bases short, with 16 bases between. Germline assignment: CDR1 SGHAT and CDR2 FQNNGV. The CDR3 length is 15 residues. CDR3 nucleotides: TGTGCCAGCAGCCTCCATTTCGGGGGAGACACTGAAGCTTTCTTT. This translates into CASSLHFGGDTEAFF.

Only one count was recorded for this clone. The chain combines TRBV19 with TRBJ1-2, with 8 nucleotides matching TRBD1. The CDR3 loop spans 13 amino acids. CDR1 LNHDA and CDR2 SQIVND come from the germline V gene (reference sequence). Trimming took 4 bases from V and 6 from J; bases not matched to a gene: 4. The CDR3 region is CASSRQGMDGYTF. In nucleotides, the CDR3 is TGTGCCAGTAGTAGACAGGGGATGGATGGCTACACCTTC.

The V gene is TRBV6-6, the J gene TRBJ1-2; TRBD1 matches 7 bases. CDR3 size: 15 residues. The germline CDR1 and CDR2 sequences are MNHNY and SVGAGI (reference sequence). V lost 1 base and J lost 4; bases outside the gene matches: 6. The CDR3 coding sequence is TGTGCCAGCAGTTACTTTAATAGACAGGGCTATGGCTACACCTTC. It translates to CASSYFNRQGYGYTF.

As concerns this clone: Distinct nucleotide sequences in the sample also encode this CDR3. The chain carries TRBV6-5 and TRBJ1-5; D is ambiguous. Germline CDR1 reads MNHEY; CDR2 reads SVGAGI. The CDR3 spans 14 residues. The V end was cut by 6 bases, the J end by 2 bases, with 11 bases between. The CDR3 coding sequence is TGTGCCAGCAGCTCGACGGGAGGCAATCAGCCCCAGCATTTT. It codes for CASSSTGGNQPQHF.

The chain links TRBV7-8 to TRBJ2-6; weak D call: TRBD2 (6 bases). The V and J ends lost 4 bases and 2 bases respectively, with 9 bases between them. This CDR3 spans 15 amino acids. Germline CDR1 and CDR2: SGHVS and FQNEAQ. The DNA of the CDR3 is TGTGCCAGCAGCTCCCCGGGGGCTGGGGCCAACGTCCTGACTTTC. Its protein product is CASSSPGAGANVLTF.

The CDR3 DNA reads as TGCGCCAGCAGCCAAGTAGTAGACAGCTCAACGAACACCGGGGAGCTGTTTTTT. Translated: CASSQVVDSSTNTGELFF. V and J are TRBV4-3 and TRBJ2-2; weak D call: TRBD1 (5 bases). The CDR3 loop spans 18 amino acids. CDR1 is LGHNA and CDR2 is YSLEER in the germline V gene. V lost 1 base to trimming and J lost 0 bases, with 15 bases between them.

CDR3 nucleotides: TGTGCTAGTGGTTTGCCATCGCTTGCAGCTTTCTTT. Translated: CASGLPSLAAFF. The chain is built from TRBV12-5 and TRBJ1-1; D uncertain. The CDR3 totals 12 residues. Looked up from germline, CDR1 is LGHNT and CDR2 is FRNRAP. V was trimmed by 2 bases and J by 10 bases, leaving 11 bases between them.

The V and J genes are TRBV6-2 or TRBV6-3 and TRBJ2-3; 8 bases are shared with TRBD2. The CDR3 contains 14 residues. V trimming: 4 bases; J trimming: 12 bases; junction bases outside the gene matches: 12. Germline V gene data show CDR1 as MNHEY and CDR2 as SVGEGT. CDR3 coding DNA: TGTGCCAGCAGTTTAGCGGGAACCCATCGTTTTCAGTATTTT. Its protein product is CASSLAGTHRFQYF.